The rows below give T cell receptor beta chains drawn from one sample of a study of metastatic and nonmetastatic thyroid tumors. Using MiXCR, TCRdb re-called clones from the PCR reads. The profile shows 12,000 to 15,000 clones, less than 30% of them singletons. The source material was tumor tissue. These receptor sequences come from a female donor with papillary thyroid cancer or a benign thyroid nodule (not recorded which). Some clones in this sample may be carry-over from other donors' samples. CDR3s include the opening cysteine and the closing phenylalanine or tryptophan. Clone size appears in some rows only: once, few, many, or a class for an expanded clone.

TRBV28	.	TRBJ2-7	CASRAGGSYEQYF
TRBV12-3/TRBV12-4	many	TRBJ2-3	CASSFPRDGGTDTQYF
TRBV12-3/TRBV12-4	medium-sized	TRBJ1-3	CASLGGIGSTIYF
TRBV10-3	.	TRBJ2-3	CAISLTVGVGDTQYF
TRBV12-3/TRBV12-4	few	TRBJ1-4	CASTFAGGFGNEKLFF
TRBV20-1	.	TRBJ2-6	CSVPDRSWANVLTF
TRBV6-1	.	TRBJ2-7	CASNTPGTYEQYF
TRBV19	.	TRBJ1-2	CASSTDRPSGGYTF
TRBV5-1	.	TRBJ2-2	CARETSGGDTGELFF
TRBV6-2/TRBV6-3	few	TRBJ2-1	CASSSLGGRDEQFF
TRBV30	.	TRBJ1-6	CAWSVGGPRSPLHF
TRBV9	many	TRBJ2-5	CASSGGGTSGERAQYF
TRBV7-3	medium-sized	TRBJ2-7	CASSRFGGGGDYEQYF
TRBV6-1	.	TRBJ1-1	CASSERGCTEAFF
TRBV28	.	TRBJ1-6	CASSLAYSPLHF
TRBV20-1	.	TRBJ1-2	CSASASTAANYGYTF
TRBV18	.	TRBJ1-5	CASSPGQAGQPQHF
TRBV7-3	.	TRBJ2-2	CASSRDRGGTGELFF
TRBV11-2	medium-sized	TRBJ2-7	CASSLDHLAGGQYEQYF
TRBV9	many	TRBJ2-7	CASSVGGAAGRYEQYF
TRBV11-2	.	TRBJ2-1	CASSLLVASTGYNEQFF
TRBV28	medium-sized	TRBJ2-7	CASSFQGAAYEQYF
TRBV7-9	many	TRBJ2-5	CASSRATVRQETQYF
TRBV7-9	few	TRBJ2-7	CASSSDTYEQYF
TRBV6-5	few	TRBJ2-7	CASSNGTGRDEQYF
TRBV28	medium-sized	TRBJ2-7	CASSLRIFGSPEDYEQYF
TRBV28	medium-sized	TRBJ1-1	CATTGTGGTEAFF
TRBV11-3	.	TRBJ1-1	CASSLDFGNTEAFF
TRBV9	many	TRBJ1-6	CASSVGQKPSYNSPLHF
TRBV13	few	TRBJ1-1	CASSSLERASTEAFF
TRBV6-5	medium-sized	TRBJ2-7	CASSYETSGSAYEQYF
TRBV6-5	few	TRBJ2-1	CASSSGNEQFF
TRBV6-1	.	TRBJ2-7	CASSDRGPSYEQYF
TRBV11-2	many	TRBJ1-4	CASSPNFGTDNEKLFF
TRBV20-1	many	TRBJ2-1	CSAISGRNYNEQFF
TRBV28	few	TRBJ1-1	CASRIRGRVSTEAFF
TRBV3-1	.	TRBJ1-3	CASSQWGSGNTIYF
TRBV15	few	TRBJ2-7	CATIGTREVFHEQYF
TRBV30	.	TRBJ2-2	CAWKGGTGNTGELFF
TRBV2	medium-sized	TRBJ1-2	CASSDGGNYGYTF
TRBV28	many	TRBJ2-3	CASSPRRAGGIVTQYF
TRBV20-1	.	TRBJ2-7	CSARGEREGPYEQYF
TRBV5-1	.	TRBJ2-2	CASSLESGELFF
TRBV6-2/TRBV6-3	few	TRBJ2-5	CASSYHGGGRLKTQYF
TRBV4-2	.	TRBJ1-2	CASSQDPLVGGYTF
TRBV24-1	many	TRBJ2-3	CAAGTSGRGTDTQYF
TRBV3-1	many	TRBJ2-2	CASNDNTGELFF
TRBV20-1	many	TRBJ1-2	CSARDPWVPYGYTF
TRBV7-3	many	TRBJ2-1	CASSSRQGASGNEQFF
TRBV6-1	few	TRBJ2-1	CASSEMAGVPNEQFF
TRBV6-2/TRBV6-3	few	TRBJ1-2	CASSYGPDYGYTF
TRBV7-9	many	TRBJ2-7	CASSLALAGSSYEQYF
TRBV20-1	.	TRBJ1-1	CSARAPQGVGDTEAFF
TRBV3-1	many	TRBJ1-3	CASSVDSSGNTIYF